This paragraph reports one TCR beta chain. What it binds is not known. These data come from a study of cytomegalovirus exposure and HLA in healthy donors. General observations from the study: Later analysis identified a missense DCLRE1C variant that was linked to TCR beta V- and J-gene trimming.

The CDR3 sequence is 13 residues long. Germline V gene lookup returns CDR1 MNHEY and CDR2 SMNVEV (reference sequence). V shed 3 bases and J shed 5 bases, with 7 bases lying between them. PCR was performed using 60 Vbeta and 13 Jbeta primers. Data came from immunoSEQ multiplex PCR; TCRdb stores just in-frame clones and leaves some out. In the table there are around 200,000 clones, over 75% of which are singletons. The genes are TRBV27 and TRBJ1-4, with no clear D. The sequence derives from a man between 18 and 35 years old in good health and CMV-seronegative. Sample: PBMCs. CDR3 protein: CASSLSRNEKLFF. CDR3 DNA sequence: TGTGCCAGCAGTTTGTCCAGAAATGAAAAACTGTTTTTT.